The clone carrying this T cell receptor beta chain occurred many times. Its specificity is not known. V lost 2 bases, J lost 7 bases, and 18 bases lay in between. Per germline, CDR1 SEHNR and CDR2 FQNEAQ (reference sequence). This CDR3 is built from 16 residues. This entry comes from a study of T cells after yellow fever vaccination. Study observations and caveats: Weaker overall, the secondary response nonetheless peaked faster (day 5 versus 15). Abundant bulk-population clonotypes could contaminate the FACS-sorted repertoires.

MiXCR was run by TCRdb on the 5' RACE reads, yielding one entry per CDR3 protein. The table records approximately 70,000 distinct CDR3 sequences, just over 6.5% of them present only once. This receptor was taken from a young man who received the YFV17D yellow fever vaccine. Here the sequenced sample was CD8+ T cells sorted from PBMCs, taken 35 to 50 days after the first yellow fever vaccination. The chain links TRBV7-9 to TRBJ2-1, with TRBD1 as a possible D gene (7 bases). The CDR3 DNA sequence: TGTGCCAGCAGCTTACTCAGACAGGGAGGAAGGAATGAGCAGTTCTTC. This gives the protein CASSLLRQGGRNEQFF.